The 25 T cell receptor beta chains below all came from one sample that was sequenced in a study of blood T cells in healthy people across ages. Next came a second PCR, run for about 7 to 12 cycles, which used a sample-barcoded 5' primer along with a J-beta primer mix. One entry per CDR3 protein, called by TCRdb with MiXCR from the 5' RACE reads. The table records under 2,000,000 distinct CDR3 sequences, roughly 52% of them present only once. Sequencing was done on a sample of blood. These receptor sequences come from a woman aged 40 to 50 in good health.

For the CDR3, the DNA is TGTGCCACCAGCAGAGGCGGAGTTCAGGGGCGGACTGAAGCTTTCTTT. This gives the protein CATSRGGVQGRTEAFF. The chain combines TRBV15 with TRBJ1-1; the D gene is possibly TRBD1 (6 bases). Trimming removed 1 base from V and 5 bases from J, with 17 bases in between. Germline CDR1 and CDR2: LNHNV and YYDKDF (reference sequence). CDR3 length: 16 residues.

The CDR3 is CSARDRKEYSNQPQHF. The CDR3 nucleotides read TGCAGTGCTAGAGATAGGAAAGAATATAGCAATCAGCCCCAGCATTTT. The chain employs TRBV20-1 and TRBJ1-5; D unclear. Germline V gene data show CDR1 as DFQATT and CDR2 as SNEGSKA (reference sequence). The length of the CDR3 is 16 residues. Trimming cost V 0 bases and J 0 bases, with 12 bases left between them.

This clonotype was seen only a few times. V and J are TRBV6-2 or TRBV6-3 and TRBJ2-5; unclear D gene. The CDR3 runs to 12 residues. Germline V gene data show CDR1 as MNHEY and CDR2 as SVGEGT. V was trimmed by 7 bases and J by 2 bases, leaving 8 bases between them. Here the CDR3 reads CASTSEQETQYF. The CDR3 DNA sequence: TGTGCCAGCACTTCGGAACAAGAGACCCAGTACTTC.

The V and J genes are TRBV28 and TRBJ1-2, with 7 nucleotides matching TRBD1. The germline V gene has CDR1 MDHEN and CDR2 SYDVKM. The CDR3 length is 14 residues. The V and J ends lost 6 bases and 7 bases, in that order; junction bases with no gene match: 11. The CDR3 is CASRTTGQWSGYTF. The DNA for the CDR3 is TGTGCCAGCAGAACGACAGGGCAGTGGAGTGGCTACACCTTC.

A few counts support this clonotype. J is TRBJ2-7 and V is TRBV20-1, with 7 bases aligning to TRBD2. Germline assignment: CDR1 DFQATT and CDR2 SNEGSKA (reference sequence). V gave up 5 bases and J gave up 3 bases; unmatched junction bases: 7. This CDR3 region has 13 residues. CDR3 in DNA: TGCAGTGCTTTACGACCGGGAGGCTACGAGCAGTACTTC. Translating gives CSALRPGGYEQYF.

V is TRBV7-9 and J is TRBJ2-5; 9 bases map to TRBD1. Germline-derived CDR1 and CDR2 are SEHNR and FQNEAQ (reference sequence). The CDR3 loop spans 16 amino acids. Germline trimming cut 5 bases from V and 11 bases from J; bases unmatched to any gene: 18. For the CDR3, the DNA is TGTGCCAGCAGCACGTCCGGACAGGGGTTAATGAATGAGCAGTACTTC. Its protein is CASSTSGQGLMNEQYF.

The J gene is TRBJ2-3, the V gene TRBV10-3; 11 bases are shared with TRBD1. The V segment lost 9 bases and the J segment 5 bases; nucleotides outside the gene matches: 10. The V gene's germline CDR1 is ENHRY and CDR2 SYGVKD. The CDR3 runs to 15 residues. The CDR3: CAIQPGQGEVDTQYF. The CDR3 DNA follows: TGTGCCATTCAACCGGGACAGGGGGAGGTAGATACGCAGTATTTT.

CDR3 DNA: TGTGCCAGCAGTCACCCCCTGGGACAGGGACAACTTGCAGATACGCAGTATTTT. Its protein is CASSHPLGQGQLADTQYF. The chain combines TRBV6-2 or TRBV6-3 with TRBJ2-3; 9 nucleotides match TRBD1. The ends lost 5 bases at V and 4 bases at J; junction bases unmatched: 16. The CDR3 is made up of 18 amino acids. Germline V lookup: CDR1 MNHEY, CDR2 SVGEGT.

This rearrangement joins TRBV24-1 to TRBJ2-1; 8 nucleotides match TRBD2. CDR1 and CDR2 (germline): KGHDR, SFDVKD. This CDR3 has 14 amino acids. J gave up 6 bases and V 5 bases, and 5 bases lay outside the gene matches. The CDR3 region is CATSVGAGANEQFF. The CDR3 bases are TGTGCCACCAGTGTTGGAGCGGGGGCCAATGAGCAGTTCTTC.

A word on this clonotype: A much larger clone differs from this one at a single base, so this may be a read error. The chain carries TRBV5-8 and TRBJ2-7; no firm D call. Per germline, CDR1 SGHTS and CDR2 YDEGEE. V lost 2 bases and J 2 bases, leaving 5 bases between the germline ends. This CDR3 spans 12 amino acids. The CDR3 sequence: CASSFEPYEQYF. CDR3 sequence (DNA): TGTGCCAGCAGCTTCGAACCCTACGAGCAGTACTTC.

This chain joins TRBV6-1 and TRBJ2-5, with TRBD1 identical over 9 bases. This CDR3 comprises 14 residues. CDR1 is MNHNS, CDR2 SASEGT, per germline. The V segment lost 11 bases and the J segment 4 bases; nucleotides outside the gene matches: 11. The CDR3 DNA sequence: TGTGCCCGAATCGGAACAGGGGGCCCAGAGACCCAGTACTTC. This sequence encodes CARIGTGGPETQYF.

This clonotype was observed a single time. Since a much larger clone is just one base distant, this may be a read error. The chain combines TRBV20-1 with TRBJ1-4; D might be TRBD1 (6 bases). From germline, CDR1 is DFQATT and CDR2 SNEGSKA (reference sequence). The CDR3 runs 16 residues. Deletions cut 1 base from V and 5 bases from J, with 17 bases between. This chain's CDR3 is CSARARETGRNEKLFF. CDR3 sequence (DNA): TGCAGTGCTAGAGCGCGAGAGACAGGTCGGAATGAAAAACTGTTTTTT.

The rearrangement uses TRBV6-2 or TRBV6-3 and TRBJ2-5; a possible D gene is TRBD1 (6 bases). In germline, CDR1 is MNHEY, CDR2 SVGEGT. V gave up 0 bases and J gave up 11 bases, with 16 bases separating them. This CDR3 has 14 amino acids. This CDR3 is CASSYSGTPTQQYF. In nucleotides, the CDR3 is TGTGCCAGCAGTTACTCCGGGACACCGACTCAGCAGTACTTC.

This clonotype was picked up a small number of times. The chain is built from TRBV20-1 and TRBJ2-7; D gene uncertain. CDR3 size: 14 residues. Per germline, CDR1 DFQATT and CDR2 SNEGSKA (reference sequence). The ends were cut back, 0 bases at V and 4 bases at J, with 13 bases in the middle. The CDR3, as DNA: TGCAGTGCTAGAGATAGCCGTGGAGTTTACGAGCAGTACTTC. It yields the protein CSARDSRGVYEQYF.

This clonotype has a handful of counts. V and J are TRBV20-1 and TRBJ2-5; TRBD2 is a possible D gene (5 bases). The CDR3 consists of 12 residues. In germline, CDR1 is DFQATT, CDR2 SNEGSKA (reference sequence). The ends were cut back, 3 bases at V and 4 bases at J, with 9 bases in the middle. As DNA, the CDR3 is TGCAGTGCTAGCTCGGGAATAGAGACCCAGTACTTC. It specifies CSASSGIETQYF.

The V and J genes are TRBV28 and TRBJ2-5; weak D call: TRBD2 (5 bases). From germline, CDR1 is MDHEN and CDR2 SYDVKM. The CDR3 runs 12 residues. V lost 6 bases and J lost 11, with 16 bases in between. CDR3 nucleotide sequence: TGTGCCAGCAGCCTCGACCCCGGGGAGCAGTACTTC. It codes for CASSLDPGEQYF.

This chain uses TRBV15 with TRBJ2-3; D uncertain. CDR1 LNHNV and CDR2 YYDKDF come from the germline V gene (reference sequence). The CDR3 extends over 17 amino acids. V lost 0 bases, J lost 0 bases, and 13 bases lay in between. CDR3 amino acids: CATSRDPTWASTDTQYF. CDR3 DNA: TGTGCCACCAGCAGAGATCCCACATGGGCTAGCACAGATACGCAGTATTTT.

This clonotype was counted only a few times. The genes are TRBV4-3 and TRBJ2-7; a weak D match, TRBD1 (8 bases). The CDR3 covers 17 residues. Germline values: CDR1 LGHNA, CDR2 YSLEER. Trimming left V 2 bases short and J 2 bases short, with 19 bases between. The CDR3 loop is CASSQLHDRGGTYEQYF. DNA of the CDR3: TGCGCCAGCAGCCAACTGCACGACAGGGGAGGGACCTACGAGCAGTACTTC.

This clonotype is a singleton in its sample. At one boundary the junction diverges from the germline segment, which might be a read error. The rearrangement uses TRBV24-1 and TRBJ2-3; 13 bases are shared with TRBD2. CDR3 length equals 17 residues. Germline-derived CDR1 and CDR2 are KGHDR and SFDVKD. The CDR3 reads CVTSDPPGLAGRDTQYF. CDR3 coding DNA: TGTGTCACCAGTGATCCACCGGGACTAGCGGGACGGGATACGCAGTATTTT.

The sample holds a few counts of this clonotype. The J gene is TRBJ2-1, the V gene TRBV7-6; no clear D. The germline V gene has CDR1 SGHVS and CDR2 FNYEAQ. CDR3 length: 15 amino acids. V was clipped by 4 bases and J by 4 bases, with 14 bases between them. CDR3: CASSSDGGPYNEQFF. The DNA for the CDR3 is TGTGCCAGCAGCTCCGATGGCGGCCCATACAATGAGCAGTTCTTC.

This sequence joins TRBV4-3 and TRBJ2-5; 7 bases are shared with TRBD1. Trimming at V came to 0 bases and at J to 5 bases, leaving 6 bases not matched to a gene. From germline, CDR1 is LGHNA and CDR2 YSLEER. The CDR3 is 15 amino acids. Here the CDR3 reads CASSQDWDRGETQYF. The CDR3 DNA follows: TGCGCCAGCAGCCAAGATTGGGACAGAGGGGAGACCCAGTACTTC.

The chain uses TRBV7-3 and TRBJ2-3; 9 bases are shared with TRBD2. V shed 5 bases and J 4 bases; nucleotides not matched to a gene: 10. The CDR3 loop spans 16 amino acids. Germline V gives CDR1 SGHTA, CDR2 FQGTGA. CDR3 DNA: TGTGCCAGCAGCCCCAGTAGCGGGGGACGGTCAGATACGCAGTATTTT. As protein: CASSPSSGGRSDTQYF.

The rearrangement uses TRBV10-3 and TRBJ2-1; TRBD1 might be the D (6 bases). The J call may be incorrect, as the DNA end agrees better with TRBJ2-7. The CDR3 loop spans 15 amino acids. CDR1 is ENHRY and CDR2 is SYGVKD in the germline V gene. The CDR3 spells CAIRRTASSYNEQYF. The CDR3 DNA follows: TGTGCCATCAGACGGACAGCAAGCTCCTACAATGAGCAGTACTTC.

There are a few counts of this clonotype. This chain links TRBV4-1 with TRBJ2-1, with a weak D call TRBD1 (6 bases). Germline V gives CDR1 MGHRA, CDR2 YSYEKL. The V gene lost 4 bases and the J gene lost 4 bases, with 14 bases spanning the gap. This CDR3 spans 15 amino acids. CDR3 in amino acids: CASSLPPTGYNEQFF. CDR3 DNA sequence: TGCGCCAGCAGCCTCCCACCCACAGGGTACAATGAGCAGTTCTTC.

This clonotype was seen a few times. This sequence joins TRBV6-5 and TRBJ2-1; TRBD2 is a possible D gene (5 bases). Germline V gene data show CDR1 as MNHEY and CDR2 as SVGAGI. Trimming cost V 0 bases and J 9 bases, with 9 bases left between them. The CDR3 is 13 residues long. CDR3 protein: CASSYSPGVEQFF. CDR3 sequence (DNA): TGTGCCAGCAGTTACTCCCCCGGGGTTGAGCAGTTCTTC.